This entry concerns a single TCR beta chain. Its specificity is not known. Germline CDR1 and CDR2: MNHNS and SASEGT. This CDR3 is built from 15 residues. Deletions cut 5 bases from V and 1 base from J, with 12 bases between. PCR used 60 Vbeta primers and 13 Jbeta primers. How the authors handled the data: A later analysis tallied roughly 77 million unique TCR beta chains, approximately 11 million of them shared. The table came from immunoSEQ multiplex PCR; TCRdb's copy has only in-frame clones and leaves some out. Clonal size and the V and J genes are those of that table, whereas D and trimming came from the DNA. The sample contains some 200,000 clones, 75% to 85% of which appear only once. These data belong to a study of cytomegalovirus exposure and HLA in healthy donors. Study summary: Clustering assigned over 70% of the roughly 400 genotyped donors to the Caucasian-associated ancestry cluster.

Points from the study as a whole: In an earlier analysis, most TCR beta V segments were productive about 87% or about 30% of the time. An observed cluster of highly shared sequence variants was recorded as a likely sequencing artifact.

The chain couples TRBV6-1 to TRBJ2-1; D gene uncertain. This TCR came from a woman in her sixties in good health and CMV-seropositive. The sequenced sample was PBMCs. The CDR3 bases are TGTGCCAGCAGTCTACAAAAAGCGTCCTACAATGAGCAGTTCTTC. This gives the protein CASSLQKASYNEQFF.